Listed below are T cell receptor beta chains from one sample, sequenced in a study of shared clonotypes between healthy human individuals. TCRdb's copy holds only in-frame clones and misses some; the assay was immunoSEQ multiplex PCR. The sample shows roughly 2.1 million clones, approximately 94% of them seen only once. The source material was naive CD8+ T cells from PBMCs. These receptor sequences come from a man in his late teens or twenties in good health. Some clones in this sample may be carry-over from other donors' samples. The CDR3 runs from the conserved cysteine through the conserved F or W. Each record gives: J gene, V gene, clone size, D gene, CDR3 DNA, CDR3 protein. A D gene is named only where the DNA matches it firmly. Expanded clones get a size class; other rows say once, few or many, or leave the size out.

J gene: TRBJ1-2
V gene: TRBV7-9
clone size: -
D gene: -
CDR3 DNA: TGTGCCAGCAGCCAAGCGGGCGGCTATGGCTACACCTTC
CDR3 protein: CASSQAGGYGYTF

J gene: TRBJ1-2
V gene: TRBV2
clone size: -
D gene: -
CDR3 DNA: TGTGCCAGCAGTGAAGCTTTGAGGGGGGCCCGCTATGGCTACACCTTC
CDR3 protein: CASSEALRGARYGYTF

J gene: TRBJ2-7
V gene: TRBV7-9
clone size: once
D gene: -
CDR3 DNA: TGTGCCAGCAGCTTAGAGGGGAACGAGCAGTACTTC
CDR3 protein: CASSLEGNEQYF

J gene: TRBJ2-1
V gene: TRBV5-1
clone size: -
D gene: -
CDR3 DNA: TGCGCCAGCAGCTTGTCTCCTCTATCCTACAATGAGCAGTTCTTC
CDR3 protein: CASSLSPLSYNEQFF

J gene: TRBJ1-5
V gene: TRBV27
clone size: -
D gene: -
CDR3 DNA: TGTGCCAGCAGTTTATTCGCGGGTCTTAGCAATCAGCCCCAGCATTTT
CDR3 protein: CASSLFAGLSNQPQHF

J gene: TRBJ2-7
V gene: TRBV7-9
clone size: -
D gene: TRBD2
CDR3 DNA: TGTGCCAGCAGCTTTATCCCTAGCGGGATTTACGAGCAGTACTTC
CDR3 protein: CASSFIPSGIYEQYF

J gene: TRBJ2-1
V gene: TRBV14
clone size: -
D gene: -
CDR3 DNA: TGTGCCAGCAGCCAAGAGTGGCGGAATGAGCAGTTCTTC
CDR3 protein: CASSQEWRNEQFF

J gene: TRBJ1-1
V gene: TRBV28
clone size: -
D gene: -
CDR3 DNA: TGTGCCAGCAGTTTCGAGGACATTCCTAAGTGGGCTGAAGCTTTCTTT
CDR3 protein: CASSFEDIPKWAEAFF

J gene: TRBJ1-1
V gene: TRBV19
clone size: -
D gene: -
CDR3 DNA: TGTGCCAGTAGTATTGTAGGAGGTTGGGTCACTGAAGCTTTCTTT
CDR3 protein: CASSIVGGWVTEAFF

J gene: TRBJ2-3
V gene: TRBV27
clone size: -
D gene: -
CDR3 DNA: TGTGCCAGCAGTTTAGTACACCCGGGACGGAACACAGATACGCAGTATTTT
CDR3 protein: CASSLVHPGRNTDTQYF

J gene: TRBJ2-1
V gene: TRBV9
clone size: -
D gene: -
CDR3 DNA: TGTGCCAGCAGTTTAGAGGGGTTGGGACGGGAAAATGAGCAGTTCTTC
CDR3 protein: CASSLEGLGRENEQFF

J gene: TRBJ2-1
V gene: TRBV7-8
clone size: -
D gene: -
CDR3 DNA: TGTGCCAGCAGGATAGGAGGGAGCTCCTACAATGAGCAGTTCTTC
CDR3 protein: CASRIGGSSYNEQFF

J gene: TRBJ2-5
V gene: TRBV19
clone size: -
D gene: TRBD2
CDR3 DNA: TGTGCCAGCGGGCCCCTAGCGGAGGGGCAAGAGACCCAGTACTTC
CDR3 protein: CASGPLAEGQETQYF

J gene: TRBJ1-4
V gene: TRBV5-4
clone size: -
D gene: TRBD1
CDR3 DNA: TGTGCCAGCAGCTCCAACGGACAGGGGGCCCAGCCTAATGAAAAACTGTTTTTT
CDR3 protein: CASSSNGQGAQPNEKLFF

J gene: TRBJ2-1
V gene: TRBV27
clone size: -
D gene: -
CDR3 DNA: TGTGCCAGCAAGGGACGGTTTGAGCAGTTCTTC
CDR3 protein: CASKGRFEQFF

J gene: TRBJ1-3
V gene: TRBV28
clone size: -
D gene: -
CDR3 DNA: TGTGCCAGCAGTTTATCCGTGGCCAGGTCCTCTGGAAACACCATATATTTT
CDR3 protein: CASSLSVARSSGNTIYF

J gene: TRBJ2-5
V gene: TRBV5-4
clone size: -
D gene: -
CDR3 DNA: TGTGCCAGCAGCCGCCAAACTAGAGTCTCCTACCAAGAGACCCAGTACTTC
CDR3 protein: CASSRQTRVSYQETQYF

J gene: TRBJ2-7
V gene: TRBV11-3
clone size: -
D gene: -
CDR3 DNA: TGTGCCAGCAGCTTAGATCTTGGCGGGGGCTCCTACTCCTACGAGCAGTACTTC
CDR3 protein: CASSLDLGGGSYSYEQYF

J gene: TRBJ2-1
V gene: TRBV27
clone size: -
D gene: TRBD2
CDR3 DNA: TGTGCCAGCAGTTTATTCGGCGGGAGGCCCTACAATGAGCAGTTCTTC
CDR3 protein: CASSLFGGRPYNEQFF

J gene: TRBJ2-5
V gene: TRBV10-2
clone size: -
D gene: -
CDR3 DNA: TGCGCCAGCAGTGTAGCAGGGTCGGAGACCCAGTACTTC
CDR3 protein: CASSVAGSETQYF

J gene: TRBJ2-7
V gene: TRBV30
clone size: -
D gene: -
CDR3 DNA: TGTGCCTGGAGCGGGTGGACACTAATTAGCTACGAGCAGTACTTC
CDR3 protein: CAWSGWTLISYEQYF

J gene: TRBJ1-1
V gene: TRBV11-2
clone size: once
D gene: -
CDR3 DNA: TGTGCCAGCAGCTTACACCCAGGGGAAATGAACACTGAAGCTTTCTTT
CDR3 protein: CASSLHPGEMNTEAFF

J gene: TRBJ2-3
V gene: TRBV29-1
clone size: -
D gene: TRBD1
CDR3 DNA: TGCAGCGCACGGGACAGAGCTAGCACAGATACGCAGTATTTT
CDR3 protein: CSARDRASTDTQYF

J gene: TRBJ2-7
V gene: TRBV28
clone size: -
D gene: TRBD1
CDR3 DNA: TGTGCCAGCAGTCCCCGGGACAGACTTAAGACTCGGGAGCAGTACTTC
CDR3 protein: CASSPRDRLKTREQYF

J gene: TRBJ1-2
V gene: TRBV6-5
clone size: -
D gene: -
CDR3 DNA: TGTGCCAGCAGTTACTCGGCTCAGGGGCATAACTATGGCTACACCTTC
CDR3 protein: CASSYSAQGHNYGYTF

J gene: TRBJ1-1
V gene: TRBV7-3
clone size: -
D gene: TRBD1
CDR3 DNA: TGTGGCCCGCGTCTGGGAGGGGGCAACACTGAAGCTTTCTTT
CDR3 protein: CGPRLGGGNTEAFF

J gene: TRBJ1-1
V gene: TRBV5-1
clone size: -
D gene: -
CDR3 DNA: TGCGCCAGCAGCACCGGGGAGGGTCGCACTGAAGCTTTCTTT
CDR3 protein: CASSTGEGRTEAFF

J gene: TRBJ1-5
V gene: TRBV14
clone size: -
D gene: -
CDR3 DNA: TGTGCCAGCAGCCAAGCACCGGGAGCTCCCCAGCATTTT
CDR3 protein: CASSQAPGAPQHF

J gene: TRBJ2-1
V gene: TRBV4-1
clone size: -
D gene: -
CDR3 DNA: TGCGCCAGCAGCCAGGGACCCAGCCCGGATGAGCAGTTCTTC
CDR3 protein: CASSQGPSPDEQFF

J gene: TRBJ2-5
V gene: TRBV19
clone size: once
D gene: TRBD1
CDR3 DNA: TGTGCCAGTAGTATTCTTGGGACAGGGGGCCTCGAGACCCAGTACTTC
CDR3 protein: CASSILGTGGLETQYF

J gene: TRBJ2-7
V gene: TRBV4-2
clone size: -
D gene: -
CDR3 DNA: TGTGCCAGCAGCCAAGATAAGGTCCACGAGCAGTACTTC
CDR3 protein: CASSQDKVHEQYF

J gene: TRBJ1-2
V gene: TRBV7-9
clone size: -
D gene: -
CDR3 DNA: TGTGCCAGCAGTCCTGACATGACCTATGGCTACACCTTC
CDR3 protein: CASSPDMTYGYTF

J gene: TRBJ1-1
V gene: TRBV11-2
clone size: -
D gene: -
CDR3 DNA: TGTGCCAGCAGCTTACTTTTGGGGCAGGGCGACACTGAAGCTTTCTTT
CDR3 protein: CASSLLLGQGDTEAFF

J gene: TRBJ2-7
V gene: TRBV6-5
clone size: -
D gene: -
CDR3 DNA: TGTGCCAGCAGTTCAGTTGGTCTTTCCCCGCCCGTTGTCTTC
CDR3 protein: CASSSVGLSPPVVF

J gene: TRBJ1-5
V gene: TRBV19
clone size: -
D gene: -
CDR3 DNA: TGTGCCAGTAGTGCCCGACAGGGCAATCAGCCCCAGCATTTT
CDR3 protein: CASSARQGNQPQHF

J gene: TRBJ2-7
V gene: TRBV7-9
clone size: -
D gene: TRBD1
CDR3 DNA: TGTGCCAGCACCGATCCGGGACAGTCCTACGAGCAGTACTTC
CDR3 protein: CASTDPGQSYEQYF

J gene: TRBJ2-7
V gene: TRBV27
clone size: -
D gene: TRBD1
CDR3 DNA: TGTGCCAGCAGTTTACTTCGGGACAGGGTCTACGAGCAGTACTTC
CDR3 protein: CASSLLRDRVYEQYF

J gene: TRBJ1-1
V gene: TRBV28
clone size: -
D gene: -
CDR3 DNA: TGTGCCAGCAGTTTAATGTCAGGGGTCGGCATGAACACTGAAGCTTTCTTT
CDR3 protein: CASSLMSGVGMNTEAFF

J gene: TRBJ2-7
V gene: TRBV28
clone size: -
D gene: -
CDR3 DNA: TGTGCCAGCAGAGGGGCAGACTACCCCTACGAGCAGTACTTC
CDR3 protein: CASRGADYPYEQYF

J gene: TRBJ2-7
V gene: TRBV27
clone size: -
D gene: -
CDR3 DNA: TGTGCCAGCAGTTTAAGAGGGGTTTTCTACGAGCAGTACTTC
CDR3 protein: CASSLRGVFYEQYF

J gene: TRBJ1-5
V gene: TRBV27
clone size: -
D gene: TRBD1
CDR3 DNA: TGTGCCAGCAGAGACAGGGTAAATGGCAATCAGCCCCAGCATTTT
CDR3 protein: CASRDRVNGNQPQHF

J gene: TRBJ2-7
V gene: TRBV4-1
clone size: -
D gene: -
CDR3 DNA: TGCGCCAGCAGCCAAGAGGTCAAGTGGGAGGAGTACTTC
CDR3 protein: CASSQEVKWEEYF

J gene: TRBJ2-7
V gene: TRBV19
clone size: -
D gene: TRBD2
CDR3 DNA: TGTGCCACACGGCATGTGGGCGGGAGGAGTGCGGGTGGCGAGCAGTACTTC
CDR3 protein: CATRHVGGRSAGGEQYF

J gene: TRBJ2-7
V gene: TRBV10-3
clone size: -
D gene: TRBD1
CDR3 DNA: TGTGCCATCAGCCCGGGACAGACCTACGAGCAGTACTTC
CDR3 protein: CAISPGQTYEQYF

J gene: TRBJ1-1
V gene: TRBV6-1
clone size: -
D gene: -
CDR3 DNA: TGTGCCAGCAGTGGGATAACAGGGTTAGACACTGAAGCTTTCTTT
CDR3 protein: CASSGITGLDTEAFF

J gene: TRBJ2-5
V gene: TRBV5-1
clone size: -
D gene: -
CDR3 DNA: TGCGCCAGCAGCCCCTCGCCGACAGACAAAGAGACCCAGTACTTC
CDR3 protein: CASSPSPTDKETQYF

J gene: TRBJ2-7
V gene: TRBV5-6
clone size: -
D gene: TRBD1
CDR3 DNA: TGTGCCAGCAGCTTGGGGACAGGGTTATGGGAGCAGTACTTC
CDR3 protein: CASSLGTGLWEQYF

J gene: TRBJ1-1
V gene: TRBV6-4
clone size: -
D gene: -
CDR3 DNA: TGTGCCAGCAGACGGACAATGGGGAACACTGAAGCTTTCTTT
CDR3 protein: CASRRTMGNTEAFF

J gene: TRBJ2-1
V gene: TRBV9
clone size: -
D gene: -
CDR3 DNA: TGTGCCAGCAGCGTAGAGGCGGCCAATGAGCAGTTCTTC
CDR3 protein: CASSVEAANEQFF

J gene: TRBJ2-2
V gene: TRBV19
clone size: -
D gene: TRBD1
CDR3 DNA: TGTGCCAGTAGCCGTCATTTAGGGACAGGGGCGACCGGGGAGCTGTTTTTT
CDR3 protein: CASSRHLGTGATGELFF

J gene: TRBJ2-7
V gene: TRBV5-4
clone size: -
D gene: -
CDR3 DNA: TGTGCCAGCAGCTTTAGACCTGGCTACGAGCAGTACTTC
CDR3 protein: CASSFRPGYEQYF

J gene: TRBJ2-7
V gene: TRBV27
clone size: -
D gene: -
CDR3 DNA: TGTGCCAGCAGTTTAACGCCCACTAGTGACGAGCAGTACTTC
CDR3 protein: CASSLTPTSDEQYF

J gene: TRBJ2-5
V gene: TRBV9
clone size: -
D gene: -
CDR3 DNA: TGTGCCAGCAGTTTCCAGAATGGGACGGACAAAGAGACCCAGTACTTC
CDR3 protein: CASSFQNGTDKETQYF